Described below is a single T cell receptor beta chain sequence and its context. The antigen is not known. The method was immunoSEQ multiplex PCR; TCRdb's version includes in-frame clones alone and lacks a portion of them. This table has some 150,000 clones, roughly nine tenths appearing once. The sample originates from a study of T cell responses to AZD1222 COVID-19 vaccine. Study findings and constraints: Repertoire sampling happened only post peak T cell response. Nearly half of spike-specific TCRs reportedly target variant regions that are unmutated in the B.1.351 and B.1.1.7 variants. Spike as a whole was targeted by vaccine-associated CD4 TCRs, dominant at 160-218 and 743-854.

The CDR3 spans 15 residues. The V and J ends lost 3 bases and 1 base, in that order; junction bases with no gene match: 4. The germline V gene encodes CDR1 SGHNT and CDR2 YYREEE (reference sequence). This material consisted of peripheral blood, taken on day 0 of AZD1222 vaccination. The genes are TRBV5-4 and TRBJ2-3; 8 nucleotides agree with TRBD1. This clonotype originated in an adult in good health. CDR3: CASSSGGLGTDTQYF. The CDR3 region has the DNA TGTGCCAGCAGCTCAGGGGGCCTTGGCACAGATACGCAGTATTTT.